Listed below are T cell receptor beta chains from one sample, sequenced in a study of shared clonotypes between healthy human individuals. The data were produced by immunoSEQ multiplex PCR, yet TCRdb's version contains in-frame clones alone and is incomplete. Of 1.4 million to 1.5 million clones in the sample, around 97% were seen once. Material for sequencing was naive CD4+ T cells sorted from blood. These receptors all come from a young man in good health. Both conserved end residues are part of each CDR3. D genes are given only for firm matches.

J gene | V gene | CDR3 length | D gene | CDR3 protein | CDR3 DNA
TRBJ1-5 | TRBV7-9 | 13 | NA | CASQGNRDQPQHF | TGTGCCAGTCAGGGCAATAGGGATCAGCCCCAGCATTTT
TRBJ2-1 | TRBV18 | 20 | NA | CASSPNRSRLLSTTYNEQFF | TGTGCCAGCTCACCAAACCGTTCGCGACTTCTTTCTACTACCTACAATGAGCAGTTCTTC
TRBJ2-7 | TRBV4-3 | 14 | TRBD2 | CASSQGPRGGEQYF | TGCGCCAGCAGCCAAGGGCCGCGCGGGGGCGAGCAGTACTTC
TRBJ2-1 | TRBV5-4 | 12 | NA | CASSLLGNEQFF | TGTGCCAGCAGCTTACTTGGCAATGAGCAGTTCTTC
TRBJ2-7 | TRBV28 | 23 | TRBD2 | CASSSPTGLAGAAEYLPDYEQYF | TGTGCCAGCAGTTCGCCGACGGGACTAGCGGGAGCTGCAGAGTACCTTCCCGACTACGAGCAGTACTTC
TRBJ2-1 | TRBV29-1 | 14 | NA | CSVIPRGGYNEQFF | TGCAGCGTTATTCCCCGAGGAGGATACAATGAGCAGTTCTTC
TRBJ2-3 | TRBV5-1 | 15 | NA | CASSFRTASTDTQYF | TGCGCCAGCAGCTTCCGGACAGCTAGCACAGATACGCAGTATTTT
TRBJ2-2 | TRBV11-3 | 15 | TRBD2 | CASSFLAGGGGELFF | TGTGCCAGCAGCTTCCTAGCGGGAGGAGGCGGGGAGCTGTTTTTT
TRBJ2-7 | TRBV27 | 15 | TRBD1 | CATLIGTGGPYEQYF | TGTGCCACCCTAATCGGGACAGGGGGCCCCTACGAGCAGTACTTC
TRBJ2-1 | TRBV10-3 | 12 | NA | CAIAHQYNEQFF | TGTGCCATCGCACACCAATACAATGAGCAGTTCTTC